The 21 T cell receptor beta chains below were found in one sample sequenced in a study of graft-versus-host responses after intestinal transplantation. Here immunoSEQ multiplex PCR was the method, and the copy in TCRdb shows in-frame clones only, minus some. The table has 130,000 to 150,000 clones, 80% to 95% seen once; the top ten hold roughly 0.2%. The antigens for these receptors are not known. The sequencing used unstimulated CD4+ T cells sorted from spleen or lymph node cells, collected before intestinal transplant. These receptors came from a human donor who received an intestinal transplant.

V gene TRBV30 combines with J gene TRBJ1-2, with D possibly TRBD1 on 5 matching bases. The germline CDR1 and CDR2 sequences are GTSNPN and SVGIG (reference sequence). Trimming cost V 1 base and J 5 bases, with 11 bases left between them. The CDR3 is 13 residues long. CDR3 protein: CAWSATRQYGYTF. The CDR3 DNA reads TGTGCCTGGAGTGCCACCCGACAGTATGGCTACACCTTC.

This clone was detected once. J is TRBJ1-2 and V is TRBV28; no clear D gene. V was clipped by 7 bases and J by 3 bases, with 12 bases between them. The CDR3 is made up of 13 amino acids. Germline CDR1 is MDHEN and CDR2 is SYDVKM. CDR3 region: CASTSGRHYGYTF. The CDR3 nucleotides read TGTGCCAGCACCTCGGGCAGGCACTATGGCTACACCTTC.

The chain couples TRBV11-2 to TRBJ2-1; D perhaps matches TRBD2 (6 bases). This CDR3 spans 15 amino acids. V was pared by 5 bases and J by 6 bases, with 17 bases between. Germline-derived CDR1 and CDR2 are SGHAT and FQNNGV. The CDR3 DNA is TGTGCCAGCAGCGAAAACGGGGGTCCCCGCAATGAGCAGTTCTTC. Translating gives CASSENGGPRNEQFF.

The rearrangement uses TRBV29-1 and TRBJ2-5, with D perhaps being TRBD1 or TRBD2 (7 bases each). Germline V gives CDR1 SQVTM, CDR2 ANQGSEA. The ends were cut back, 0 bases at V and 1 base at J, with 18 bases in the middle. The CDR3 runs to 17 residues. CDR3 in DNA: TGCAGCGTTGAAGACCCAGGGGGGGAGAGGTTCCAAGAGACCCAGTACTTC. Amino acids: CSVEDPGGERFQETQYF. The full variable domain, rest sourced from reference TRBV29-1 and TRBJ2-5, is SAVISQKPSRDICQRGTSLTIQCQVDSQVTMMFWYRQQPGQSLTLIATANQGSEATYESGFVIDKFPISRPNLTFSTLTVSNMSPEDSSIYLCSVEDPGGERFQETQYFGPGTRLLVL.

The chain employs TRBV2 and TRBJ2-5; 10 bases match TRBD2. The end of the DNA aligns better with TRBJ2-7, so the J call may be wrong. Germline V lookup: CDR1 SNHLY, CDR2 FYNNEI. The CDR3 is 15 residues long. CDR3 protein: CASKLLASGSYEQYF. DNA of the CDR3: TGTGCCAGCAAACTCCTGGCTAGCGGGAGTTACGAGCAGTACTTC.

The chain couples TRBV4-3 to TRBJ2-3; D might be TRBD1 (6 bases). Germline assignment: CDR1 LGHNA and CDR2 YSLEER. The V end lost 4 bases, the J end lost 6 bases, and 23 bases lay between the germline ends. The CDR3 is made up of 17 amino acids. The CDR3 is CASSLTVRGTPGDTQYF. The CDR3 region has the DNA TGCGCCAGCAGCCTCACCGTAAGGGGGACCCCGGGGGATACGCAGTATTTT.

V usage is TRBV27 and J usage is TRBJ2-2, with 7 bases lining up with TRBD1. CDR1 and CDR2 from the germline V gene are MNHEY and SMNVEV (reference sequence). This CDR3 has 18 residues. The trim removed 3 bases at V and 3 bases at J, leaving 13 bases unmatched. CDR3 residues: CASSFPSRGRGYTGELFF. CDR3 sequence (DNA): TGTGCCAGCAGTTTTCCCTCCAGGGGCAGGGGGTACACCGGGGAGCTGTTTTTT.

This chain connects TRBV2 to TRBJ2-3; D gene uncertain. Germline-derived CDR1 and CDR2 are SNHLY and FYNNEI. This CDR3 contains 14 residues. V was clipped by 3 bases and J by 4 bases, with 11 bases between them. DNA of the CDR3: TGTGCCAGCAGTGATCTTTTAGCAGCAGATACGCAGTATTTT. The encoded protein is CASSDLLAADTQYF.

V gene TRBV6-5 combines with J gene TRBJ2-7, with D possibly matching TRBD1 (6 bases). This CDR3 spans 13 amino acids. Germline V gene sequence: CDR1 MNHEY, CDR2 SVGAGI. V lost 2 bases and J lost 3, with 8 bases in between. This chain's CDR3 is CASSYQGNYEQYF. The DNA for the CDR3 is TGTGCCAGCAGTTACCAGGGGAACTACGAGCAGTACTTC.

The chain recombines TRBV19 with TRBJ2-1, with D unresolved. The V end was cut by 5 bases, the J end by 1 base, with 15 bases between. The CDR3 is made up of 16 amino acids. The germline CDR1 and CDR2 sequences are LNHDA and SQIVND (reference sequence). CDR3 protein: CASSYPGASSYNEQFF. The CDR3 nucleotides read TGTGCCAGTAGTTACCCGGGTGCTTCTTCCTACAATGAGCAGTTCTTC.

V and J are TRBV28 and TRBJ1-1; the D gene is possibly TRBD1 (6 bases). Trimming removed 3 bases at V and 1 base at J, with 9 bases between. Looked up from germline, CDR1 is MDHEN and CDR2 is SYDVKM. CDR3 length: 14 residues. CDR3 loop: CASSLAGQNTEAFF. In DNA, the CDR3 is TGTGCCAGCAGTTTGGCGGGACAGAACACTGAAGCTTTCTTT.

The CDR3 DNA sequence: TGTGCCAGCAGTTACCCCTCCCATTACGAGCAGTACTTC. Protein sequence: CASSYPSHYEQYF. The gene calls are TRBV27 and TRBJ2-7; D is unclear. Per the germline V gene, CDR1 is MNHEY and CDR2 is SMNVEV (reference sequence). V dropped 4 bases and J dropped 4 bases, with 11 bases sitting between them. This CDR3 comprises 13 residues.

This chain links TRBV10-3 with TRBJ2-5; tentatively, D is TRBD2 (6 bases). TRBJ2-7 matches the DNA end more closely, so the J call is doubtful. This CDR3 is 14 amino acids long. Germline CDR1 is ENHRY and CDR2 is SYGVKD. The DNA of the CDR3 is TGTGCCATCAGTGAAGGGTGGCGGGACTACGAGCAGTACTTC. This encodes CAISEGWRDYEQYF.

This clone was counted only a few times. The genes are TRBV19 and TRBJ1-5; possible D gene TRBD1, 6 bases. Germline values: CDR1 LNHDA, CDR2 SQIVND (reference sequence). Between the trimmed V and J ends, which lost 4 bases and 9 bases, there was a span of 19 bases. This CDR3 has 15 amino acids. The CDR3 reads CASSTQQGTGGPQHF. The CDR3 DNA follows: TGTGCCAGTAGTACTCAACAGGGTACGGGAGGGCCCCAGCATTTT.

This CDR3 reads CASSEPAGQSSYEQYF. DNA for the CDR3: TGCGCCAGCAGTGAGCCGGCGGGACAAAGCTCCTACGAGCAGTACTTC. This rearrangement joins TRBV10-2 to TRBJ2-7, with D possibly called TRBD1 or TRBD2 (6 bases each). V was clipped by 2 bases and J by 0 bases, with 14 bases between them. The germline gives CDR1 WSHSY, CDR2 SAAADI. This CDR3 comprises 16 residues.

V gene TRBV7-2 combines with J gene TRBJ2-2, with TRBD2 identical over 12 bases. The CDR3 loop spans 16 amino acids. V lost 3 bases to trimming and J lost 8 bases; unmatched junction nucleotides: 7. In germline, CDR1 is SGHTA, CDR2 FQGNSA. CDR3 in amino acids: CASSFGLAGLKGELFF. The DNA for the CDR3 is TGTGCCAGCAGCTTCGGACTAGCGGGGTTAAAAGGGGAGCTGTTTTTT.

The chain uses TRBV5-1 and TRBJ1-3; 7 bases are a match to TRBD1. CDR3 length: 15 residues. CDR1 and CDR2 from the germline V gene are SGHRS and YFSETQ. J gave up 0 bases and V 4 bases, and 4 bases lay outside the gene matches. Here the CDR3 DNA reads TGCGCCAGCAGCACGACAGGGAACTCTGGAAACACCATATATTTT. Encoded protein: CASSTTGNSGNTIYF.

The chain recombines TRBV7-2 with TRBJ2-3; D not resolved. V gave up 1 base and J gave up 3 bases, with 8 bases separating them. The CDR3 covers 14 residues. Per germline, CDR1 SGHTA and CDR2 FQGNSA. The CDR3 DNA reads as TGTGCCAGCAGCTTAGGACCACAGACAGATACGCAGTATTTT. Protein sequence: CASSLGPQTDTQYF.

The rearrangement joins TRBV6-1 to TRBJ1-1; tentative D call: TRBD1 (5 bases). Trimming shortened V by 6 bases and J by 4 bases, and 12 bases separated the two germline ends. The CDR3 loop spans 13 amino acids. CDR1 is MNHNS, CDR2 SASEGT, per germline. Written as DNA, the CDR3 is TGTGCCAGCAGGAGAAGTGGGGGCACTGAAGCTTTCTTT. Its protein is CASRRSGGTEAFF.

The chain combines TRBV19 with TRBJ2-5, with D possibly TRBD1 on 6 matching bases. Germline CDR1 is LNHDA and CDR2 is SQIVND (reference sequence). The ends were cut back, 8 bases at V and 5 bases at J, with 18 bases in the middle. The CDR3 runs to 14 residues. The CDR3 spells CASSYRVLGETQYF. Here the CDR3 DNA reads TGTGCCAGTTCCTACAGGGTCCTAGGGGAGACCCAGTACTTC.

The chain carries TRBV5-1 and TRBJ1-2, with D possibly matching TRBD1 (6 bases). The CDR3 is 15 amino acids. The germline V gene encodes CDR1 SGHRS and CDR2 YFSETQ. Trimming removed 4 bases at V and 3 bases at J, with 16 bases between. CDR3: CASSAPGQTDYGYTF. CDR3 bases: TGCGCCAGCAGCGCCCCGGGACAAACAGACTATGGCTACACCTTC.